This TCR beta chain appears in the sequencing data of a study of blood T cell repertoires in COVID-19. Across the whole study: Donors in the United States, Italy and Spain gave samples during acute or convalescent COVID-19. Nucleic acid was either cDNA or gDNA, and it came from T cells, B-cell-depleted T cells, or PBMCs.

How the authors handled the data: From reference gene primer amplification, estimates of nucleated cell counts were derived. Profiling relied on immunoSEQ multiplex PCR, and the TCRdb table lists in-frame clones only, not all of them. V and J calls and clone size are copied from that table; D and trimming were computed from the DNA. The data contain roughly 200,000 clones, approximately 85% of them singletons. This CDR3 is built from 13 residues. The germline V gene has CDR1 MNHEY and CDR2 SVGEGT. V was pared by 4 bases and J by 5 bases, with 3 bases of the junction left unmatched. The V and J genes are TRBV6-2 or TRBV6-3 and TRBJ2-5; 8 bases map to TRBD2. The receptor comes from a woman aged 55-75 years with acute or convalescent COVID-19. The sample taken for sequencing was peripheral blood. The CDR3 loop reads CASSSGGRETQYF. CDR3 bases: TGTGCCAGCAGTTCGGGGGGGCGGGAGACCCAGTACTTC.